The 17 T cell receptor beta chains below all came from one sample that was sequenced in a study of CD8+ T cells in alopecia areata. Following extraction, RNA underwent reverse transcription to cDNA, which served as the sequencing template. The assay was immunoSEQ multiplex PCR, and TCRdb's table has in-frame clones only and misses some. The sample has 150,000 or so clones, approximately 45% seen once. Sequencing was performed on CD4+ T cells sorted from blood. These receptors were obtained from a human donor with alopecia areata.

This chain uses TRBV28 with TRBJ2-1; tentatively, D is TRBD1 (6 bases). V lost 6 bases to trimming and J lost 6 bases, with 18 bases between them. CDR1 MDHEN and CDR2 SYDVKM come from the germline V gene. CDR3 size: 15 residues. CDR3 sequence reads: CASSPPGTTSNEQFF. The CDR3 nucleotides read TGTGCCAGCAGCCCACCAGGGACAACAAGCAATGAGCAGTTCTTC.

V usage is TRBV5-4 and J usage is TRBJ2-5; D unresolved. V lost 1 base and J 5 bases, leaving 9 bases between the germline ends. Germline V gene lookup returns CDR1 SGHNT and CDR2 YYREEE (reference sequence). The CDR3 loop spans 13 amino acids. The CDR3 spells CASSLKSLETQYF. The CDR3 DNA follows: TGTGCCAGCAGCTTGAAGTCCCTGGAGACCCAGTACTTC.

This clone was observed a few times. The chain recombines TRBV29-1 with TRBJ1-2; D gene unclear. V was cut by 7 bases and J by 1 base, with 7 bases left in between. This CDR3 is built from 11 residues. Germline V lookup: CDR1 SQVTM, CDR2 ANQGSEA. The CDR3 is CSDDGNYGYTF. In DNA form, the CDR3 reads TGCAGCGACGACGGTAACTATGGCTACACCTTC.

J is TRBJ2-5 and V is TRBV14, with no clear D. There are 15 residues in the CDR3. The V gene lost 6 bases and the J gene lost 2 bases, with 16 bases spanning the gap. Looked up from germline, CDR1 is SGHDN and CDR2 is FVKESK. DNA for the CDR3: TGTGCCAGCAGTCCTCACGTTGGTGGACAAGAGACCCAGTACTTC. As protein: CASSPHVGGQETQYF. The whole variable domain, filled in from reference TRBV14 and TRBJ2-5, reads EAGVTQFPSHSVIEKGQTVTLRCDPISGHDNLYWYRRVMGKEIKFLLHFVKESKQDESGMPNNRFLAERTGGTYSTLKVQPAELEDSGVYFCASSPHVGGQETQYFGPGTRLLVL.

The CDR3 DNA reads TGCGCCAGCAGCTTGGAACTAGCGGGATTAGGAGAGACCCAGTACTTC. It translates to CASSLELAGLGETQYF. The gene calls are TRBV5-1 and TRBJ2-5; 10 nucleotides match TRBD2. Per the germline V gene, CDR1 is SGHRS and CDR2 is YFSETQ. The CDR3 is made up of 16 amino acids. V was clipped by 0 bases and J by 4 bases; unmatched bases: 6.

This clone was detected only a few times. V usage is TRBV27 and J usage is TRBJ2-7; D perhaps matches TRBD2 (7 bases). V was pared by 2 bases and J by 5 bases, with 10 bases between. From germline, CDR1 is MNHEY and CDR2 SMNVEV (reference sequence). CDR3 length equals 13 residues. CDR3 sequence (DNA): TGTGCCAGCAGTTTAATAGGGGGGGACGAGCAGTACTTC. This translates into CASSLIGGDEQYF.

The chain joins TRBV27 to TRBJ2-3; 13 nucleotides match TRBD2. Germline V gene sequence: CDR1 MNHEY, CDR2 SMNVEV (reference sequence). There are 16 residues in the CDR3. Trimming at V came to 5 bases and at J to 6 bases, leaving 8 bases not matched to a gene. The CDR3 is CASSDRLAGGPDTQYF. DNA of the CDR3: TGTGCCAGCAGTGACCGACTAGCGGGAGGTCCCGATACGCAGTATTTT.

This clone showed up just once. The CDR3 DNA reads TGCGCCAGCAGCATGAGTGACATGGGCTACACCTTC. Its translation: CASSMSDMGYTF. The gene calls are TRBV5-1 and TRBJ1-2; D gene ambiguous. Trimming pared 4 bases from V and 8 bases from J, leaving 12 bases between. The CDR3 runs to 12 residues. Germline V gene lookup returns CDR1 SGHRS and CDR2 YFSETQ.

This rearrangement joins TRBV6-5 to TRBJ2-3; tentative D call: TRBD2 (7 bases). The CDR3 totals 13 residues. V lost 6 bases, J lost 4 bases, and 11 bases lay in between. Germline CDR1 reads MNHEY; CDR2 reads SVGAGI. CDR3 in amino acids: CASRREGADTQYF. CDR3 bases: TGTGCCAGCAGAAGGGAGGGGGCAGATACGCAGTATTTT.

This clone was detected a few times. J is TRBJ2-1 and V is TRBV5-1; TRBD2 matches at 9 bases. There are 15 residues in the CDR3. Germline lookup yields CDR1 SGHRS and CDR2 YFSETQ. The V and J ends lost 0 bases and 4 bases, in that order; junction bases with no gene match: 2. The CDR3 nucleotides are TGCGCCAGCAGCTTGGATCTAGCGGGGTACAATGAGCAGTTCTTC. It specifies CASSLDLAGYNEQFF. Looking up the rest from reference TRBV5-1 and TRBJ2-1 gives the full variable domain: KAGVTQTPRYLIKTRGQQVTLSCSPISGHRSVSWYQQTPGQGLQFLFEYFSETQRNKGNFPGRFSGRQFSNSRSEMNVSTLELGDSALYLCASSLDLAGYNEQFFGPGTRLTVL.

This clone came up a few times. The chain combines TRBV29-1 with TRBJ1-2, with unresolved D. CDR1 SQVTM and CDR2 ANQGSEA come from the germline V gene. This CDR3 is 11 amino acids long. Trimming took off 6 bases at V and 8 bases at J, with 13 bases between the two ends. This CDR3 reads CSVSDRIGYTF. In nucleotides, the CDR3 is TGCAGCGTCTCTGATAGAATAGGCTACACCTTC.

V usage is TRBV11-1 and J usage is TRBJ2-6; D might be TRBD1 or TRBD2, each matching 5 bases. V lost 6 bases and J 4 bases, leaving 10 bases between the germline ends. CDR1 SGHAT and CDR2 FQDESV come from the germline V gene (reference sequence). The CDR3 contains 14 residues. The CDR3 sequence: CASSWGPGANVLTF. The CDR3 nucleotides are TGTGCCAGCAGTTGGGGACCAGGGGCCAACGTCCTGACTTTC.

The chain joins TRBV15 to TRBJ2-5; weak D call: TRBD2 (5 bases). Trimming shortened V by 10 bases and J by 5 bases, and 14 bases separated the two germline ends. Germline-derived CDR1 and CDR2 are LNHNV and YYDKDF (reference sequence). The CDR3 spans 12 residues. The CDR3 bases are TGTGCCAGCGGGTCGGATCTGGAGACCCAGTACTTC. Its protein is CASGSDLETQYF.

This clone showed up just a few times. J is TRBJ1-2 and V is TRBV7-2; tentatively, D is TRBD1 (5 bases). This CDR3 contains 15 residues. Germline V lookup: CDR1 SGHTA, CDR2 FQGNSA. The V end was cut by 1 base, the J end by 2 bases, with 11 bases between. The chain's CDR3 is CASSLVGRGNYGYTF. CDR3 nucleotides: TGTGCCAGCAGCTTAGTCGGGAGGGGAAACTATGGCTACACCTTC.

This clone has more than one count but fewer than ten. V gene TRBV29-1 combines with J gene TRBJ2-2, with 7 nucleotides matching TRBD1. Germline assignment: CDR1 SQVTM and CDR2 ANQGSEA. V was clipped by 6 bases and J by 4 bases; unmatched bases: 11. This CDR3 spans 15 amino acids. CDR3: CSVLGVTGRTGELFF. DNA of the CDR3: TGCAGCGTCCTCGGAGTGACAGGGCGCACCGGGGAGCTGTTTTTT.

The chain employs TRBV28 and TRBJ2-5; no clear D gene. This CDR3 region has 12 residues. In germline, CDR1 is MDHEN, CDR2 SYDVKM. V was trimmed by 6 bases and J by 5 bases, leaving 10 bases between them. This chain's CDR3 is CASSSVRETQYF. In DNA, the CDR3 is TGTGCCAGCAGCAGCGTTCGGGAGACCCAGTACTTC.

The V gene is TRBV11-2, the J gene TRBJ2-7; 10 bases line up with TRBD2. Unmatched junction bases numbered 8, after V lost 3 bases and J lost 6 bases. The germline CDR1 and CDR2 sequences are SGHAT and FQNNGV. The CDR3 is 15 residues long. Here the CDR3 reads CASSFLLAGVREQYF. In nucleotides, the CDR3 is TGTGCCAGCAGCTTCCTCCTAGCGGGAGTTCGCGAGCAGTACTTC.